This entry concerns a single TCR beta chain. Its specificity is not known. V was trimmed by 0 bases and J by 3 bases, leaving 8 bases between them. This CDR3 comprises 14 residues. Germline assignment: CDR1 LGHNA and CDR2 YNFKEQ. PCR was performed a second time for about 7 to 12 cycles using a sample-barcoded 5' primer and a J-beta primer mix. Each CDR3 protein is one row after TCRdb ran MiXCR on the 5' RACE reads. The repertoire holds over 1,200,000 distinct CDR3 sequences, approximately 59% seen once, with over 5.5% in the top ten. The sample originates from a study of blood T cells in healthy people across ages. General study results and limits: Unsorted PBMCs blocked a conclusive comparison of naive and antigen-experienced cells.

The specimen was blood. The TCR was taken from a man between 18 and 35 years old in good health. The chain recombines TRBV4-2 with TRBJ1-2; no definite D call. The CDR3 protein is CASSQEQADYGYTF. The CDR3 DNA reads as TGTGCCAGCAGCCAAGAGCAGGCAGACTATGGCTACACCTTC.